This T cell receptor (beta chain) was found in a study of graft-versus-host responses after intestinal transplantation. The germline gives CDR1 MNHNS, CDR2 SASEGT. V shed 3 bases and J shed 0 bases, with 9 bases lying between them. This CDR3 comprises 16 residues. This clone has only one observation. No antigen is known for it. Only in-frame clones appear in the TCRdb table, and some are missing; sequencing was by immunoSEQ multiplex PCR. This sample carries 45,000 to 60,000 clones, 85% to 95% of them seen once, and the ten largest clones take approximately 0.2%. The clonotype comes from a human donor who was the organ donor for an intestinal transplant. The rearrangement links TRBV6-1 to TRBJ1-6; perhaps TRBD1 as D (5 bases). Source: unstimulated CD8+ T cells sorted from spleen or lymph node cells, taken before transplant. CDR3 residues: CASSEAGSSYNSPLHF. DNA of the CDR3: TGTGCCAGCAGTGAGGCAGGGAGCTCCTATAATTCACCCCTCCACTTT.